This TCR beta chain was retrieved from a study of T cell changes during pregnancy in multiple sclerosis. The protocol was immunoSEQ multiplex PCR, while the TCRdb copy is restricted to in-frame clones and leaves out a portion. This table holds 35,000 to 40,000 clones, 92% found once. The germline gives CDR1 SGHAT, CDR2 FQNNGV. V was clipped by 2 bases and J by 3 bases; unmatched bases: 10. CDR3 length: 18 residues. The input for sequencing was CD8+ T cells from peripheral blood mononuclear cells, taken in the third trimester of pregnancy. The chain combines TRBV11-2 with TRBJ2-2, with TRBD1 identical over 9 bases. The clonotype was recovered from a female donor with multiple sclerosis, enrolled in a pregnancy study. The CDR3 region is CASSLIVSDRGYTGELFF. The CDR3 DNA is TGTGCCAGCAGCTTAATCGTATCGGACAGGGGTTACACCGGGGAGCTGTTTTTT. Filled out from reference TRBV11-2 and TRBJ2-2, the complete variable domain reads EAGVAQSPRYKIIEKRQSVAFWCNPISGHATLYWYQQILGQGPKLLIQFQNNGVVDDSQLPKDRFSAERLKGVDSTLKIQPAKLEDSAVYLCASSLIVSDRGYTGELFFGEGSRLTVL.